This TCR beta chain derives from a study of T cell responses to AZD1222 COVID-19 vaccine (dated by TCRdb to the early 2020s). A note on the overall study: A total of about 230 trial participants underwent TCR sequencing, of whom 200 to 220 received two doses of AZD1222 and approximately 25 received two doses of the MenACWY control vaccine. Trial participants were enrolled by age into 18-55, 56-69 and 70-plus year subgroups, with around 150, 28 and 57 TCR-sequenced participants respectively. Study-level results and caveats: A significant rise in spike-specific TCR breadth and depth was observed after two AZD1222 doses relative to day 0 and relative to MenACWY recipients. Because no day 14 peak-response samples were available, the repertoires could be characterized only after the peak T cell response. Conclusions about previously exposed vaccinees are limited, since just six or seven AZD1222 recipients were seropositive for SARS-CoV-2 at baseline. Most participants were white British and females outnumbered males, and the authors suggested that clonal diversity may have been underestimated. In the small 56-69-year group, the increase in depth fell short of significance, most likely because of low power. The vaccine-associated CD4 TCRs covered the entire spike protein, and the dominant responses fell in regions 160-218 and 743-854. Reportedly, close to half of the unique spike-specific TCRs recognized epitopes lying outside the regions that are mutated in the B.1.351 and B.1.1.7 variants.

Here V drops 0 bases and J drops 0 bases, and the junction holds 2 bases not matched to any gene. The CDR3, from cysteine to phenylalanine, totals 16 residues. Of the read, only the CDR3 DNA is kept; its 48 bases are in frame from base 1. CDR1 SGHVS and CDR2 FNYEAQ are derived from the germline V gene. Per the publication, the time point label means: about 28 days (+/-7) after the second vaccine dose. AZD1222 recipients with second doses at about 4 weeks or about 12 weeks were pooled, because spike-specific TCR depth and breadth did not differ between schedules. The vaccinee samples were drawn from two UK trials, COV001 and COV002, one of which was a single-blind randomized controlled phase 2/3 trial testing AZD1222 (ChAdOx1 nCoV-19) in healthy adults. For TCRbeta chain sequencing, PBMC samples were collected from trial participants at day 0 and at day 28 after the second dose. With respect to this clone: What this receptor recognizes is not known. No much larger clonotype is one base removed from it; base qualities were not supplied.

The CDR3 regions of human TCRbeta chains were analyzed by immunosequencing. The authors processed their data as follows. Repertoire TCRs were matched against a reference library of SARS-CoV-2-specific TCRs generated with the MIRA antigen-specificity platform. Breadth was defined as the fraction of unique TCRs that were SARS-CoV-2-associated. Depth was defined as the fraction of total T cells that were SARS-CoV-2-associated. Each spike-specific TCR was assigned to its reactive spike region and to a CD4 or CD8 class using the MIRA data. Log10-transformed breadth and depth values were compared by one-way ANOVA with Sidak's multiple comparisons tests. TCRdb mirrors the immuneACCESS table, restricted to in-frame sequences. Some clones are absent from its copies; in checked studies, under half trace to an unresolved V gene, and the reason for the others is unknown. From that table come the V and J calls and clone size; the DNA was used to work out D and trimming. This sample has around 20,000 clones in its table, and approximately 88% of those were observed once. About 16% of the sample belongs to the ten largest clones.

The receptor was derived from an adult who received the AZD1222 COVID-19 vaccine. The V and J segments used are TRBV7-6 and TRBJ1-3, with 7 junctional bases fitting TRBD1. Source: peripheral blood, taken 28 days after the second AZD1222 dose. The DNA is TGTGCCAGCAGCTTAGCGGGACAGAGCTCTGGAAACACCATATATTTT. It encodes CASSLAGQSSGNTIYF.